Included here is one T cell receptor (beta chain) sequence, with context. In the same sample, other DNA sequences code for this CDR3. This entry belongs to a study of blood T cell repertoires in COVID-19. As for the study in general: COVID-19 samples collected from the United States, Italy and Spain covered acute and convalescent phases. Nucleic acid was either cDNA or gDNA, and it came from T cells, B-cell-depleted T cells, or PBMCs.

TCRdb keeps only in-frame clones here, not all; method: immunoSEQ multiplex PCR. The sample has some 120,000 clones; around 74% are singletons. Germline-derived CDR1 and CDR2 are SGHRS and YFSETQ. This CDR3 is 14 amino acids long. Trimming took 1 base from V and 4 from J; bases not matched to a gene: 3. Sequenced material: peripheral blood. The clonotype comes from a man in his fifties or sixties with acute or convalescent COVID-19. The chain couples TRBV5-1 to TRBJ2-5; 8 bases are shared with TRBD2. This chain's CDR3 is CASSLREGGETQYF. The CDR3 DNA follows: TGCGCCAGCAGCTTGCGGGAGGGCGGAGAGACCCAGTACTTC.